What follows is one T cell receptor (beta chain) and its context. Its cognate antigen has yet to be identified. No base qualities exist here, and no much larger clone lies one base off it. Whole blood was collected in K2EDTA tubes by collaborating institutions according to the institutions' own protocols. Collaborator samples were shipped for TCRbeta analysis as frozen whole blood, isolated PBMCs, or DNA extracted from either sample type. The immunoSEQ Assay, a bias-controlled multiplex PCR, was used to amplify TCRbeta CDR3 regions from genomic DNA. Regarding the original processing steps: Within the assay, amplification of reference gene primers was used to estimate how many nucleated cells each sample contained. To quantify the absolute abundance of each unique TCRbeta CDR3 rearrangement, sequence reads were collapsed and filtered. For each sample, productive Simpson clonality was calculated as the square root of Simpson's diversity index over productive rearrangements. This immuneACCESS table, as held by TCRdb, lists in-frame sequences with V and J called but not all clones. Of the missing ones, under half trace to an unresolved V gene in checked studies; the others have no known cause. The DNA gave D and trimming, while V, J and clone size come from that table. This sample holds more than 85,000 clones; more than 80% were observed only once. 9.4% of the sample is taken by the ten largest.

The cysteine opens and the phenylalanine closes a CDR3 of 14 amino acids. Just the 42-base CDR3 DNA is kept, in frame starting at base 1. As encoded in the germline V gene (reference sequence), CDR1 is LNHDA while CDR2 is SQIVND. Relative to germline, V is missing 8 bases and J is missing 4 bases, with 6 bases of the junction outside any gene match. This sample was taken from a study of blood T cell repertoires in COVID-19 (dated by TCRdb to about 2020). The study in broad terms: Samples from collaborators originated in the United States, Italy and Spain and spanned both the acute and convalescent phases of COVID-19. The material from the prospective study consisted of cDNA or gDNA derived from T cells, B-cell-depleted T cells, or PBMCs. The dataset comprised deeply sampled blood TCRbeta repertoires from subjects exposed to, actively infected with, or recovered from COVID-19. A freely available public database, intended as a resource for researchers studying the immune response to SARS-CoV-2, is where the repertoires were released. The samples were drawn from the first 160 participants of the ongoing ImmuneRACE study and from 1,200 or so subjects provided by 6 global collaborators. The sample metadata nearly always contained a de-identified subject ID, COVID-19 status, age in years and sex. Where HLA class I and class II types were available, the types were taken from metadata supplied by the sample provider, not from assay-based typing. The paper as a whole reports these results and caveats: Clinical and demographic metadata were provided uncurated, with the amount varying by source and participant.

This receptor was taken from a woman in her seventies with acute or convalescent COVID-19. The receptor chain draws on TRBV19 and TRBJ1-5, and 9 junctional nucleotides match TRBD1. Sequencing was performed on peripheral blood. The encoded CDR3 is CASVMTGGNQPQHF. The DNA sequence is TGTGCCAGTGTTATGACAGGGGGTAATCAGCCCCAGCATTTT.